This TCR beta chain comes out of a study of blood T cell repertoires in COVID-19. The wider study: Spain, Italy and the United States supplied samples that represented acute and convalescent COVID-19.

This clone appeared once. Source study methods: Estimates of nucleated cell counts were drawn from the amplification of reference gene primers. Sequenced by immunoSEQ multiplex PCR; TCRdb stores in-frame clones only, minus some. That table gives V, J and clone size, and the DNA gave D and trimming. Of 250,000 to 350,000 clones in the sample, around 90% were seen once. The ends lost 4 bases at V and 5 bases at J; junction bases unmatched: 6. Germline CDR1 and CDR2: SGHRS and YFSETQ. The CDR3 is made up of 15 amino acids. This receptor was identified in a man younger than 35 with active or convalescent COVID-19. The sequencing input was peripheral blood. The chain carries TRBV5-1 and TRBJ2-5, with TRBD1 identical over 12 bases. The CDR3 protein is CASSVGDRGLETQYF. In nucleotides, the CDR3 is TGCGCCAGCAGCGTAGGGGACAGGGGGCTGGAGACCCAGTACTTC.